This T cell receptor beta chain was obtained from a study of blood T cell repertoires in COVID-19 (dated by TCRdb to 2019 to 2021). Study-level background: Samples from collaborators originated in the United States, Italy and Spain and spanned both the acute and convalescent phases of COVID-19. The sample metadata nearly always contained a de-identified subject ID, COVID-19 status, age in years and sex. A freely available public database, intended as a resource for researchers studying the immune response to SARS-CoV-2, is where the repertoires were released. Where HLA class I and class II types were available, the types were taken from metadata supplied by the sample provider, not from assay-based typing. The samples were drawn from two sources: the first 160 participants of the ongoing ImmuneRACE study, and about 1,300 subjects contributed by 6 global collaborators. The prospective study material was composed of cDNA or gDNA derived from T cells, B-cell-depleted T cells, or PBMCs. Subjects who had been exposed to COVID-19, were actively infected with it, or had recovered from it provided the deeply sampled blood TCRbeta repertoires that made up the dataset.

Overall study outcomes, separate from this receptor: The amount of clinical and demographic metadata varied by source and participant and was provided uncurated.

Trimming takes 0 bases off V and 2 bases off J; junction bases not matched to a gene: 1. Looking up the germline V gene yields CDR1 SGHVS and CDR2 FNYEAQ. Its CDR3 holds 15 amino acids, cysteine through phenylalanine. The CDR3 DNA has 45 bases and is translated from base 1. Participants in the prospective study were aged roughly 18 to 100 years, lived in about two dozen United States geographic areas, and enrolled through a virtual design. In the prospective study, participants were assigned to cohorts based on the clinical history participants reported in a screening survey and a study questionnaire. For ImmuneRACE Cohort 3, a participant was defined as recovered based on two consecutive negative NP/OP PCR tests, clearance by a healthcare professional, or resolution of symptoms. In the prospective study, whole blood, serum and a nasopharyngeal or oropharyngeal swab were collected from each participant by mobile phlebotomists. Over an approximately 2-month period, participants in the prospective study had the option of providing additional blood draws and questionnaires. Blood samples from the prospective study were shipped frozen or at room temperature prior to DNA extraction.

TCRbeta CDR3 regions were amplified from genomic DNA using the immunoSEQ Assay, a bias-controlled multiplex PCR. The original methods were these. Within the assay, amplification of reference gene primers was used to estimate how many nucleated cells each sample contained. Sequence reads were collapsed and filtered to measure the absolute abundance of every unique TCRbeta CDR3 rearrangement. For each sample, productive Simpson clonality was calculated by taking the square root of Simpson's diversity index across productive rearrangements. The source is immuneACCESS, and TCRdb retained only in-frame sequences with V and J called. Part of the clones is not carried over; for the studies checked, unresolved V genes explain less than half of this, and the remainder is unexplained. D and trimming come from the DNA, and the V and J calls and clone size come from that table. This sample holds around 300,000 clones; roughly nine tenths were observed only once. Together, the top ten hold under 3% of the sample.

A remark on this clone: There is no known antigen for this receptor. There are no base qualities to consult, and no much larger clone falls within one base.

The clonotype comes from a woman between 18 and 30 years old who had recovered from COVID-19. Material: PBMCs or T cells enriched from blood (not recorded which). The V and J genes are TRBV7-6 and TRBJ1-1; TRBD1 lines up with 9 middle nucleotides. The CDR3 amino acid sequence is: CASSLAGQGNTEAFF. The sequenced DNA is TGTGCCAGCAGCTTAGCGGGACAGGGCAACACTGAAGCTTTCTTT.